This T cell receptor beta chain was sequenced for a study of tumor-infiltrating lymphocytes in primary liver carcinoma. Turning to the study itself: About 3.65 to 7.5 million productive TCRbeta reads were obtained from the samples, with similar numbers across tissue types.

The V end was cut by 10 bases, the J end by 2 bases, with 21 bases between. The CDR3 consists of 15 residues. The researchers produced TCR beta cDNA from 500 ng total RNA with a constant-region primer. Slightly modified ARM-PCR with three nested multiplex PCR rounds yielded TCR beta libraries. PCR rounds one and two used TRBV1-TRBV30 forward primers with a C-beta reverse primer for 9 to 10 cycles each. TCRdb redid the calling of the multiplex PCR reads with MiXCR, one entry per CDR3 protein. Seen here are roughly 91,000 distinct CDR3 sequences, roughly 69% observed once, and the top ten hold 7.5% to 10%. Investigators took RNA and DNA out together from 20-30 mg of unsorted bulk tissue. Surgical resection treated primary liver carcinoma in the patients. All tumor samples contained more than 85% viable tumor cells.

The V gene is TRBV12-3 or TRBV12-4, the J gene TRBJ2-7; D gene uncertain. The receptor was derived from an older woman with primary liver carcinoma and hepatitis B virus infection. Input material: liver tumor tissue from sampling region 5. Subset here: tumor region T5, tumor centre. The CDR3 loop reads CANRFDLDATYEQYF. CDR3 sequence (DNA): TGTGCCAATAGATTCGATCTGGACGCGACCTACGAGCAGTACTTC.